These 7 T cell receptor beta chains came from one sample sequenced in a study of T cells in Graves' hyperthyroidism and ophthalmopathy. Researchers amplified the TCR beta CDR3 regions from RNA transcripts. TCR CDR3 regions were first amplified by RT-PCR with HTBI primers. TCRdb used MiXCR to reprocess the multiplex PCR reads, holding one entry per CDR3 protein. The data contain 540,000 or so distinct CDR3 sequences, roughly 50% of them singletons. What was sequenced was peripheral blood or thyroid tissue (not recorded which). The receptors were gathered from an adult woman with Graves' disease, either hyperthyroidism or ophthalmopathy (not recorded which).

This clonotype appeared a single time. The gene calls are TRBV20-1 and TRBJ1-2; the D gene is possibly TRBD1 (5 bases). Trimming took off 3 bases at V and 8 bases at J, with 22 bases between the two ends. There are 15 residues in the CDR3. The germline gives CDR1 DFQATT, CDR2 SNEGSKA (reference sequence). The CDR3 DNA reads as TGCAGTGCTAGGGCCCGTGACAGTCCCTCCGCGGGCTACACCTTC. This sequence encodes CSARARDSPSAGYTF.

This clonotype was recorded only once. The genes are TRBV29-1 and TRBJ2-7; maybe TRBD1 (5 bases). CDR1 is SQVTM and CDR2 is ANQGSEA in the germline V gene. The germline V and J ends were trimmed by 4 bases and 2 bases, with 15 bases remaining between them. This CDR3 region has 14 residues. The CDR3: CSVAARGQTYEQYF. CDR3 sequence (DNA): TGCAGCGTTGCCGCTAGAGGACAAACCTACGAGCAGTACTTC.

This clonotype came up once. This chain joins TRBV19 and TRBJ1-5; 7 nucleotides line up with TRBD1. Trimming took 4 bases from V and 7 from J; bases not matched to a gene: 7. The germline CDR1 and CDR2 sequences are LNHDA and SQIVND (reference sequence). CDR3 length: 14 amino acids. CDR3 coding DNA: TGTGCCAGTAGTACCCAGACAGGGCGCCAGCCCCAGCATTTT. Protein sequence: CASSTQTGRQPQHF.

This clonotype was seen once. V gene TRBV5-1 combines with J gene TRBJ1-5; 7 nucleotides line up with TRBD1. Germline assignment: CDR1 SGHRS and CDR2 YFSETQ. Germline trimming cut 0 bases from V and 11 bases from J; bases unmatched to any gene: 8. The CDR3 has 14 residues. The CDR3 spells CASSLGQGQETQHF. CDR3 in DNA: TGCGCCAGCAGCTTGGGACAGGGCCAAGAGACCCAGCATTTT.

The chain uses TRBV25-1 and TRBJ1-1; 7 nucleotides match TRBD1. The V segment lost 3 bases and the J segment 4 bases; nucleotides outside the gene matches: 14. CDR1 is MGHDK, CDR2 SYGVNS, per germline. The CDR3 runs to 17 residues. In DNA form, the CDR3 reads TGTGCCAGCAGTGATTATAGACAGGGTCGACCCGGCACTGAAGCTTTCTTT. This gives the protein CASSDYRQGRPGTEAFF.

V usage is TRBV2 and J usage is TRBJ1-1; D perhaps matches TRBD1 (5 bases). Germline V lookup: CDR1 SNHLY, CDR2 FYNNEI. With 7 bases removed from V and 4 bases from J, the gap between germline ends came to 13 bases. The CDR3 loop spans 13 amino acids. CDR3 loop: CASTKGSSTEAFF. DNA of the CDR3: TGTGCCAGCACAAAGGGGTCGAGCACTGAAGCTTTCTTT.

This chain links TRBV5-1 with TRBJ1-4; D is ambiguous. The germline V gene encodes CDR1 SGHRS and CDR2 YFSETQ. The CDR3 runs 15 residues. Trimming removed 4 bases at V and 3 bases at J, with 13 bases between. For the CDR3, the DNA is TGCGCCAGCAGCCCGACGTGGAGCCCTAATGAAAAACTGTTTTTT. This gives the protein CASSPTWSPNEKLFF.